Below, 3 T cell receptor beta chains from the same sample are listed, as sequenced in a study of blood T cell repertoires in COVID-19. TCRdb's table, derived via immunoSEQ multiplex PCR, lists solely in-frame clones and lacks some. The sample records around 300,000 clones, around 86% being singletons. The sequenced sample was peripheral blood. These receptors all come from a woman aged 25 to 39 with active or convalescent COVID-19.

This chain connects TRBV4-1 to TRBJ2-2; D might be TRBD1 (5 bases). Trimming left V 0 bases short and J 3 bases short, with 14 bases between. Germline V gene data show CDR1 as MGHRA and CDR2 as YSYEKL. The CDR3 consists of 17 residues. CDR3 sequence (DNA): TGCGCCAGCAGCCAAGATCCCGGACATGGGGACACCGGGGAGCTGTTTTTT. It translates to CASSQDPGHGDTGELFF.

The sample holds a few counts of this clone. The chain links TRBV27 to TRBJ1-3; the D is unclear. The CDR3 is made up of 13 amino acids. Trimming pared 5 bases from V and 8 bases from J, leaving 13 bases between. The germline V gene encodes CDR1 MNHEY and CDR2 SMNVEV (reference sequence). The CDR3 DNA reads as TGTGCCAGCAGTACTAATCCAAGGCACACCATATATTTT. Amino acid sequence: CASSTNPRHTIYF.

The V and J genes are TRBV4-2 and TRBJ1-5, with a weak D call TRBD1 (5 bases). Trimming removed 2 bases from V and 7 bases from J, with 12 bases in between. This CDR3 is 14 amino acids long. From germline, CDR1 is LGHNA and CDR2 YNFKEQ. The CDR3 region has the DNA TGTGCCAGCAGCCAAACCGGGGGGGACCAGCCCCAGCATTTT. Translated: CASSQTGGDQPQHF.